The T cell receptor beta chain described here comes from a study of OX40 agonist ivuxolimab in advanced cancers. Turning to the study itself: The drug used for patients, ivuxolimab, was an agonistic anti-OX40 (CD134) antibody. Recorded diagnoses for dose-escalation patients were hepatocellular carcinoma, melanoma, renal cell or head and neck cancer.

Points on this clone: Its antigen is not identified.

CDR3 length equals 13 residues. The germline CDR1 and CDR2 sequences are SNHLY and FYNNEI. V was pared by 8 bases and J by 4 bases, with 11 bases between. General observations from the study: CD4+ and CD8+ blood T cells expanded clonally by week 6 at 0.1 to 3.0 mg/kg.

Sequenced by immunoSEQ multiplex PCR; TCRdb stores in-frame clones only, minus some. This sample yields over 85,000 clones, of which about 80% are seen a single time; more than 1.1% belongs to the top ten. This chain uses TRBV2 with TRBJ2-2; a weak D match, TRBD2 (5 bases). This sequence originates from an adult with an advanced solid tumor such as melanoma, head and neck, liver or kidney cancer. The material sequenced was CD4+ or CD8+ T cells sorted from blood, taken in a trial of the OX40 agonist ivuxolimab. The CDR3 region is CASGRVGTGELFF. DNA for the CDR3: TGTGCCAGCGGGCGGGTTGGCACCGGGGAGCTGTTTTTT. The full variable domain, in which reference TRBV2 and TRBJ2-2 provide the parts outside the CDR3, is EPEVTQTPSHQVTQMGQEVILRCVPISNHLYFYWYRQILGQKVEFLVSFYNNEISEKSEIFDDQFSVERPDGSNFTLKIRSTKLEDSAMYFCASGRVGTGELFFGEGSRLTVL.